Included here is one TCR beta chain sequence, with context. Its antigen is unknown. The source of the sample is a study of T cell responses to AZD1222 COVID-19 vaccine. Study-level points and caveats: Sampling captured repertoires only after the peak T cell response. Epitopes outside B.1.351 and B.1.1.7 mutated regions reportedly drew nearly half of spike TCRs.

Method: immunoSEQ multiplex PCR; TCRdb's copy keeps in-frame clones and lacks some. Altogether about 83,000 clones are present, around nine tenths being singletons, with the ten largest covering under 5%. V was cut by 6 bases and J by 4 bases, with 12 bases left in between. The CDR3 runs 13 residues. Germline values: CDR1 MDHEN, CDR2 SYDVKM. V is TRBV28 and J is TRBJ2-5; TRBD2 is a possible D gene (6 bases). The sequence was obtained from an adult in good health. The specimen comprised peripheral blood, sampled on day 0 of MenACWY control vaccination. This chain's CDR3 is CASRSTGVETQYF. The CDR3, as DNA: TGTGCCAGCAGGTCCACGGGGGTAGAGACCCAGTACTTC.